These 32 T cell receptor beta chains share one sample of origin, sequenced in a study of shared T cell receptors in the human thymus. Clones were read by immunoSEQ multiplex PCR, and TCRdb kept only the in-frame ones, dropping some. The sample has roughly 710,000 clones, approximately 85% seen once. This sample was shared with a second study, whose subject was human thymus T cells.

The sequenced sample was thymocytes. These receptors originate from a girl under three years old with a congenital heart defect.

V gene TRBV4-3 combines with J gene TRBJ1-2; 9 bases map to TRBD1. CDR3 length: 17 amino acids. Germline loops: CDR1 LGHNA, CDR2 YSLEER. Trimming took 2 bases from V and 4 from J; bases not matched to a gene: 11. The CDR3 DNA reads TGCGCCAGCAGCCAACAGGAACACAGGGGGCTCCCCTATGGCTACACCTTC. It specifies CASSQQEHRGLPYGYTF.

The chain combines TRBV7-9 with TRBJ2-7; 11 nucleotides agree with TRBD2. The J segment lost 2 bases and the V segment lost 2 bases, leaving 5 bases of the junction unmatched. Germline V gene lookup returns CDR1 SEHNR and CDR2 FQNEAQ (reference sequence). This CDR3 spans 16 amino acids. The CDR3 spells CASSLRLAGTTYEQYF. For the CDR3, the DNA is TGTGCCAGCAGCTTAAGACTAGCGGGGACTACCTACGAGCAGTACTTC.

V and J are TRBV4-1 and TRBJ2-1; 10 nucleotides line up with TRBD1. The CDR3 is made up of 16 amino acids. The germline V gene has CDR1 MGHRA and CDR2 YSYEKL. Germline trimming cut 4 bases from V and 7 bases from J; bases unmatched to any gene: 10. The CDR3 region is CASSPAEGQGHNEQFF. CDR3 nucleotides: TGCGCCAGCAGCCCAGCCGAGGGACAGGGGCATAATGAGCAGTTCTTC.

In its sample, this clone was seen once. This chain links TRBV4-1 with TRBJ1-1, with a weak D call TRBD1 (6 bases). V lost 6 bases and J lost 0, with 11 bases in between. This CDR3 is built from 14 residues. Germline V lookup: CDR1 MGHRA, CDR2 YSYEKL. The CDR3 coding sequence is TGCGCCAGCAGTCCAGGGGACCTGAACACTGAAGCTTTCTTT. Encoded protein: CASSPGDLNTEAFF.

This sequence joins TRBV28 and TRBJ1-5, with 12 bases fitting TRBD1. Per the germline V gene, CDR1 is MDHEN and CDR2 is SYDVKM. Trimming at V came to 4 bases and at J to 7 bases, leaving 20 bases not matched to a gene. The CDR3 is 20 residues long. Written as DNA, the CDR3 is TGTGCCAGCAGTTCCCCGAATAGGGACAGGGGGCGACCGAGGTGGCAGCCCCAGCATTTT. Its protein product is CASSSPNRDRGRPRWQPQHF.

The V gene is TRBV2, the J gene TRBJ2-7; TRBD1 agrees at 8 bases. Trimming cost V 0 bases and J 0 bases; bases outside gene matches: 10. The CDR3 has 18 residues. From germline, CDR1 is SNHLY and CDR2 FYNNEI. This chain's CDR3 is CASSEARTGQAISYEQYF. CDR3 in DNA: TGTGCCAGCAGTGAAGCAAGAACGGGACAGGCTATCTCCTACGAGCAGTACTTC.

V is TRBV14 and J is TRBJ1-2; 9 nucleotides line up with TRBD1. The CDR3 is made up of 15 amino acids. Trimming cost V 4 bases and J 3 bases; bases outside gene matches: 6. Germline V CDR1 and CDR2: SGHDN, FVKESK. The CDR3 DNA follows: TGTGCCAGCAGCCTGGAAGGGACAGGGTACTATGGCTACACCTTC. Encoded protein: CASSLEGTGYYGYTF.

This sequence joins TRBV4-1 and TRBJ1-4, with 8 bases identical to TRBD1. CDR1 and CDR2 (germline): MGHRA, YSYEKL. This CDR3 is 19 amino acids long. Unmatched junction bases numbered 17, after V lost 0 bases and J lost 8 bases. The CDR3 region has the DNA TGCGCCAGCAGCCAAGACCATAATCCCTCCGGACAGGGAAGAGAAAAACTGTTTTTT. This sequence encodes CASSQDHNPSGQGREKLFF.

This chain joins TRBV27 and TRBJ1-1, with 10 bases matching TRBD1. The CDR3 loop spans 22 amino acids. Germline V gives CDR1 MNHEY, CDR2 SMNVEV (reference sequence). Trimming took 6 bases from V and 6 from J; bases not matched to a gene: 31. CDR3 DNA: TGTGCCAGCAGCCGACCTCGGCCCCAGCCGGGACAGGGGACCAACCGAATCCCTGAAGCTTTCTTT. It translates to CASSRPRPQPGQGTNRIPEAFF.

The chain combines TRBV14 with TRBJ2-7; 7 bases map to TRBD1. Germline loops: CDR1 SGHDN, CDR2 FVKESK. CDR3 length: 18 amino acids. Trimming took 4 bases from V and 3 from J; bases not matched to a gene: 18. The CDR3 bases are TGTGCCAGCAGCCCCGTGGGGTCGTCGAGGGGGCACTTCTACGAGCAGTACTTC. Translation gives CASSPVGSSRGHFYEQYF.

Written as DNA, the CDR3 is TGTGCCAGCAGCCAAGGGGACAGGGGTTATGGTGAAGCTTTCTTT. This sequence encodes CASSQGDRGYGEAFF. The chain employs TRBV4-2 and TRBJ1-1, with 10 bases fitting TRBD1. CDR3 size: 15 residues. V lost 1 base to trimming and J lost 7 bases; unmatched junction nucleotides: 6. Germline V gene lookup returns CDR1 LGHNA and CDR2 YNFKEQ.

The V and J genes are TRBV5-4 and TRBJ2-7; the D gene is possibly TRBD1 (6 bases). The CDR3 has 15 residues. V was pared by 4 bases and J by 0 bases, with 14 bases between. Germline CDR1 reads SGHNT; CDR2 reads YYREEE (reference sequence). In nucleotides, the CDR3 is TGTGCCAGCAGCCCGAACCCACAGGGCTCCTACGAGCAGTACTTC. It specifies CASSPNPQGSYEQYF.

This chain uses TRBV12-5 with TRBJ2-7, with D perhaps matching TRBD1 (6 bases). The CDR3 extends over 14 amino acids. Germline V CDR1 and CDR2: LGHNT, FRNRAP. Trimming shortened V by 10 bases and J by 1 base, and 17 bases separated the two germline ends. Here the CDR3 DNA reads TGTGCTACCTCCGGACAGACTAAATCCTACGAGCAGTACTTC. Amino acids: CATSGQTKSYEQYF.

This clone has a single count. The chain employs TRBV7-2 and TRBJ2-7, with D possibly TRBD1 on 5 matching bases. Per germline, CDR1 SGHTA and CDR2 FQGNSA. Trimming took 5 bases from V and 4 from J, leaving 18 bases between them. The CDR3 is 15 amino acids. This CDR3 is CASSADSPARYEQYF. CDR3 in DNA: TGTGCCAGCAGCGCCGACAGCCCCGCGCGGTACGAGCAGTACTTC.

The gene calls are TRBV9 and TRBJ1-3; TRBD1 agrees at 8 bases. Germline V gene sequence: CDR1 SGDLS, CDR2 YYNGEE. The length of the CDR3 is 16 residues. V lost 0 bases, J lost 6 bases, and 8 bases stayed unmatched. The CDR3 DNA reads as TGTGCCAGCAGCGTAGCGGACAGGGTAGTAAAAAACACCATATATTTT. Translating gives CASSVADRVVKNTIYF. Variable domain in full (rest from reference TRBV9 and TRBJ1-3): DSGVTQTPKHLITATGQRVTLRCSPRSGDLSVYWYQQSLDQGLQFLIQYYNGEERAKGNILERFSAQQFPDLHSELNLSSLELGDSALYFCASSVADRVVKNTIYFGEGSWLTVV.

This rearrangement joins TRBV5-4 to TRBJ2-1, with TRBD2 identical over 14 bases. This CDR3 spans 17 amino acids. Germline CDR1 and CDR2: SGHNT and YYREEE (reference sequence). The junction had 6 bases not matched to a gene; V was cut back by 0 bases and J by 7 bases. In DNA form, the CDR3 reads TGTGCCAGCAGCTTGGGGGCGCGGACTAGCGGGGGGAATGAGCAGTTCTTC. Residues: CASSLGARTSGGNEQFF.

This chain's CDR3 is CASSSWTGIEQYF. In nucleotides, the CDR3 is TGTGCCAGCAGCTCCTGGACAGGGATCGAGCAGTACTTC. The V call is TRBV11-2, the J call TRBJ2-7; 8 nucleotides align to TRBD1. CDR1 and CDR2 (germline): SGHAT, FQNNGV. This CDR3 is built from 13 residues. J gave up 6 bases and V 4 bases, and 5 bases lay outside the gene matches.

The chain employs TRBV6-1 and TRBJ2-7, with 7 bases aligning to TRBD2. Germline CDR1 MNHNS, CDR2 SASEGT. Losses at the gene ends were 6 bases for V and 0 bases for J; bases not matched to a gene: 5. This CDR3 contains 14 residues. The CDR3: CASRKGGSSYEQYF. As DNA, the CDR3 is TGTGCCAGCAGGAAGGGCGGGAGCTCCTACGAGCAGTACTTC.

V usage is TRBV4-1 and J usage is TRBJ2-5; 8 bases align to TRBD2. The junction had 20 bases not matched to a gene; V was cut back by 6 bases and J by 2 bases. The CDR3 has 19 amino acids. Germline V gives CDR1 MGHRA, CDR2 YSYEKL. CDR3 bases: TGCGCCAGCAGTCTCTCCGGGGGGTCGGGGGGGCCCCCACAAGAGACCCAGTACTTC. It translates to CASSLSGGSGGPPQETQYF.

This clone appeared once. J is TRBJ2-5 and V is TRBV7-9; D may be TRBD1 (5 bases). CDR3 length equals 11 residues. V lost 10 bases and J 7 bases, leaving 13 bases between the germline ends. Germline V gene data show CDR1 as SEHNR and CDR2 as FQNEAQ (reference sequence). The CDR3 region has the DNA TGTGCCACCCAGGGTTTGGGGACCCAGTACTTC. This sequence encodes CATQGLGTQYF.

The chain recombines TRBV5-1 with TRBJ1-2; D perhaps matches TRBD1 (5 bases). CDR3 size: 16 residues. Germline V gene sequence: CDR1 SGHRS, CDR2 YFSETQ. V was cut by 0 bases and J by 4 bases, with 16 bases left in between. The CDR3 here is CASSLGAPGPGYGYTF. The DNA for the CDR3 is TGCGCCAGCAGCTTGGGGGCTCCAGGGCCAGGCTATGGCTACACCTTC. Supplemented by reference TRBV5-1 and TRBJ1-2, the full variable domain reads KAGVTQTPRYLIKTRGQQVTLSCSPISGHRSVSWYQQTPGQGLQFLFEYFSETQRNKGNFPGRFSGRQFSNSRSEMNVSTLELGDSALYLCASSLGAPGPGYGYTFGSGTRLTVV.

The chain employs TRBV28 and TRBJ1-1; D gene ambiguous. Per the germline V gene, CDR1 is MDHEN and CDR2 is SYDVKM. CDR3 size: 14 residues. Trimming stripped 2 bases from V and 7 bases from J, with 14 bases between. For the CDR3, the DNA is TGTGCCAGCAGTTTAAAGATTGACGGGTATGAAGCTTTCTTT. Protein product: CASSLKIDGYEAFF.

This clone was observed a few times. The chain uses TRBV6-4 and TRBJ1-6; D possibly corresponds to TRBD1 (6 bases). The V end was cut by 6 bases, the J end by 9 bases, with 12 bases between. The CDR3 has 13 residues. The germline CDR1 and CDR2 sequences are MRHNA and SNTAGT. CDR3 loop: CASSPGGPSPLHF. Written as DNA, the CDR3 is TGTGCCAGCAGCCCGGGGGGGCCTTCACCCCTCCACTTT.

The genes are TRBV6-5 and TRBJ2-7, with a weak D call TRBD2 (5 bases). Trimming stripped 0 bases from V and 2 bases from J, with 11 bases between. The CDR3 spans 15 residues. In germline, CDR1 is MNHEY, CDR2 SVGAGI. CDR3 DNA: TGTGCCAGCAGTTACTCGGCCGGGAAGGCCTACGAGCAGTACTTC. This sequence encodes CASSYSAGKAYEQYF.

The V and J genes are TRBV5-1 and TRBJ1-1; 7 nucleotides align to TRBD1. V lost 3 bases to trimming and J lost 1 base; unmatched junction nucleotides: 15. Germline V gene sequence: CDR1 SGHRS, CDR2 YFSETQ. This CDR3 has 18 amino acids. The CDR3 DNA follows: TGCGCCAGCAGCTATCGGACAGGCCCTGAAGCCGGGAACACTGAAGCTTTCTTT. Translating gives CASSYRTGPEAGNTEAFF.

This sequence joins TRBV6-6 and TRBJ2-1; TRBD2 might be the D (5 bases). This CDR3 spans 15 amino acids. Germline V gene sequence: CDR1 MNHNY, CDR2 SVGAGI (reference sequence). V was clipped by 6 bases and J by 4 bases, with 16 bases between them. The DNA for the CDR3 is TGTGCCAGCAGCCCCGGACTCCGACGGTACAATGAGCAGTTCTTC. Translating it yields CASSPGLRRYNEQFF.

The chain is built from TRBV5-6 and TRBJ1-2; 7 bases line up with TRBD1. The J segment lost 5 bases and the V segment lost 2 bases, leaving 3 bases of the junction unmatched. The germline V gene encodes CDR1 SGHDT and CDR2 YYEEEE. The CDR3 sequence is 13 residues long. The CDR3 coding sequence is TGTGCCAGCAGCTTTACAGGGGATTATGGCTACACCTTC. Translation: CASSFTGDYGYTF.

V usage is TRBV5-6 and J usage is TRBJ2-1, with 10 bases matching TRBD1. This CDR3 has 13 residues. With 3 bases clipped from V and 9 bases from J, the junction kept 3 bases outside the gene matches. CDR1 and CDR2 (germline): SGHDT, YYEEEE. The CDR3 DNA reads as TGTGCCAGCAGCTCACGGGACAGGGGTGAGCAGTTCTTC. Its translation is CASSSRDRGEQFF.

J is TRBJ1-4 and V is TRBV4-1, with D perhaps matching TRBD1 (5 bases). Germline V gives CDR1 MGHRA, CDR2 YSYEKL. The length of the CDR3 is 17 residues. With 0 bases removed from V and 4 bases from J, the gap between germline ends came to 15 bases. CDR3 coding DNA: TGCGCCAGCAGCCAAGAGGGGGGGAGGCTACTTAATGAAAAACTGTTTTTT. Its translation is CASSQEGGRLLNEKLFF.

The chain joins TRBV27 to TRBJ2-7; no firm D call. With 4 bases removed from V and 1 base from J, the gap between germline ends came to 8 bases. Germline V lookup: CDR1 MNHEY, CDR2 SMNVEV (reference sequence). The CDR3 runs 13 residues. CDR3 region: CASSSQESYEQYF. CDR3 DNA sequence: TGTGCCAGCAGTTCCCAAGAGTCCTACGAGCAGTACTTC.

This clone was seen only once. The gene calls are TRBV5-1 and TRBJ2-1, with D tentatively TRBD2 (7 bases). CDR3 length equals 17 residues. Germline CDR1 and CDR2: SGHRS and YFSETQ. The V and J ends lost 1 base and 3 bases respectively, with 17 bases between them. DNA of the CDR3: TGCGCCAGCAGCTTGACCTCGGGGGGCCCCCTCTACAATGAGCAGTTCTTC. Protein: CASSLTSGGPLYNEQFF.

The V call is TRBV28, the J call TRBJ1-4, with 10 positions matching TRBD1. CDR1 is MDHEN, CDR2 SYDVKM, per germline. This CDR3 has 17 residues. Unmatched junction bases numbered 16, after V lost 11 bases and J lost 4 bases. As DNA, the CDR3 is TGTGCCGGACAGGGGGGTAGAAGATCACCCCTTAATGAAAAACTGTTTTTT. It codes for CAGQGGRRSPLNEKLFF. The entire variable domain, with the rest obtained from reference TRBV28 and TRBJ1-4, is as follows: DVKVTQSSRYLVKRTGEKVFLECVQDMDHENMFWYRQDPGLGLRLIYFSYDVKMKEKGDIPEGYSVSREKKERFSLILESASTNQTSMYLCAGQGGRRSPLNEKLFFGSGTQLSVL.